This TCR beta chain was sequenced during a study of blood T cells in healthy people across ages. Background on the study: Using template switching, researchers captured about one barcoded beta molecule for each two T cells.

Germline CDR1 is SGDLS and CDR2 is YYNGEE. The CDR3 sequence is 15 residues long. V was clipped by 2 bases and J by 4 bases; unmatched bases: 3. Alongside a J-beta primer mix, a sample-barcoded 5' primer served in a second PCR lasting about 7 to 11 cycles. Each cDNA molecule, via a template-switch adaptor with 12 random nucleotides, was tagged. Individual samples furnished no less than 2.5 million CDR3-containing paired-end reads apiece. One entry per CDR3 protein results from TCRdb running MiXCR on the 5' RACE reads. The sample has roughly 2 million distinct CDR3 sequences, just under 50% seen once. The sequenced sample consisted of blood. This chain uses TRBV9 with TRBJ2-3; 11 bases fit TRBD2. The clonotype originates from a woman aged 40 to 50 in good health. This CDR3 reads CASSVSGGAADTQYF. The CDR3 region has the DNA TGTGCCAGCAGCGTTAGCGGGGGGGCTGCAGATACGCAGTATTTT.